This T cell receptor (beta chain) was captured by sequencing in a study of tumor-infiltrating lymphocytes in oesophageal squamous cell carcinoma. This clonotype appeared a few times. TCRdb processed the PCR reads anew with MiXCR; each CDR3 protein has one entry. The data hold 11,000 to 15,000 distinct CDR3 sequences, with 46% observed a single time. The germline gives CDR1 MDHEN, CDR2 SYDVKM. The CDR3 sequence is 13 residues long. Trimming at V came to 6 bases and at J to 5 bases, leaving 2 bases not matched to a gene. The receptor comes from a male donor with esophageal squamous cell carcinoma. J is TRBJ1-5 and V is TRBV28, with 9 nucleotides matching TRBD1. Sequenced: blood. In nucleotides, the CDR3 is TGTGCCAGCAGCACAGGGGGCGATCAGCCCCAGCATTTT. This translates into CASSTGGDQPQHF.